What follows are 20 T cell receptor beta chains derived from one specimen sequenced in a study of blood T cell repertoires in COVID-19. Profiling relied on immunoSEQ multiplex PCR, and the TCRdb table lists in-frame clones only, not all of them. The sample contains more than 95,000 clones, 88% of which appear only once. The specimen was peripheral blood. The receptors here all came from a man between 50 and 59 years old with acute or convalescent COVID-19.

This sequence joins TRBV19 and TRBJ2-1; 8 bases fit TRBD2. V lost 5 bases and J lost 6; bases outside the gene matches: 6. The germline gives CDR1 LNHDA, CDR2 SQIVND (reference sequence). This CDR3 region has 14 residues. CDR3 residues: CASSARSGGNEQFF. Here the CDR3 DNA reads TGTGCCAGTAGTGCGCGAAGCGGGGGCAATGAGCAGTTCTTC. The full variable domain, its missing parts supplied by reference TRBV19 and TRBJ2-1, is DGGITQSPKYLFRKEGQNVTLSCEQNLNHDAMYWYRQDPGQGLRLIYYSQIVNDFQKGDIAEGYSVSREKKESFPLTVTSAQKNPTAFYLCASSARSGGNEQFFGPGTRLTVL.

The gene calls are TRBV30 and TRBJ1-1; D gene unclear. Germline assignment: CDR1 GTSNPN and CDR2 SVGIG (reference sequence). This CDR3 region has 13 residues. Trimming cost V 4 bases and J 0 bases, with 9 bases left between them. The CDR3 reads CAWIPVLNTEAFF. Here the CDR3 DNA reads TGTGCCTGGATACCGGTATTGAACACTGAAGCTTTCTTT.

The chain couples TRBV10-3 to TRBJ2-7, with a tentative D call TRBD1 (6 bases). Between the trimmed V and J ends, which lost 11 bases and 3 bases, there was a span of 11 bases. The V gene's germline CDR1 is ENHRY and CDR2 SYGVKD. The CDR3 runs to 11 residues. The CDR3 nucleotides are TGTGCCCACGGGACAAACTACGAGCAGTACTTC. Residues: CAHGTNYEQYF.

The CDR3 is CATSDPTGAGNTIYF. The DNA of the CDR3 is TGTGCCACCAGTGACCCGACAGGGGCTGGAAACACCATATATTTT. The chain is built from TRBV24-1 and TRBJ1-3; TRBD1 agrees at 8 bases. The CDR3 extends over 15 amino acids. Germline V gene sequence: CDR1 KGHDR, CDR2 SFDVKD. Trimming at V came to 4 bases and at J to 2 bases, leaving 3 bases not matched to a gene.

The chain employs TRBV5-1 and TRBJ2-7; D may be TRBD2 (5 bases). In germline, CDR1 is SGHRS, CDR2 YFSETQ. Trimming pared 5 bases from V and 6 bases from J, leaving 15 bases between. This CDR3 is 13 amino acids long. The CDR3 sequence: CASRALAITEQYF. For the CDR3, the DNA is TGCGCCAGCAGGGCGCTAGCAATCACCGAGCAGTACTTC.

J is TRBJ1-5 and V is TRBV27; TRBD1 aligns across 8 bases. The CDR3 runs to 13 residues. CDR1 and CDR2 (germline): MNHEY, SMNVEV (reference sequence). V gave up 3 bases and J gave up 6 bases; unmatched junction bases: 1. The CDR3 DNA reads TGTGCCAGCAGTTTCAGGGGGCTTCAGCCCCAGCATTTT. Encoded protein: CASSFRGLQPQHF.

This chain joins TRBV19 and TRBJ2-1, with 9 bases fitting TRBD1. V was clipped by 5 bases and J by 2 bases; unmatched bases: 4. The CDR3 is 15 residues long. Germline V gives CDR1 LNHDA, CDR2 SQIVND (reference sequence). The CDR3 sequence is CASSWGTGTYNEQFF. The CDR3 DNA reads TGTGCCAGTAGTTGGGGGACAGGGACCTACAATGAGCAGTTCTTC.

The chain employs TRBV6-4 and TRBJ2-1; no definite D call. The CDR3 is 14 amino acids. Between the trimmed V and J ends, which lost 4 bases and 4 bases, there was a span of 11 bases. The V gene's germline CDR1 is MRHNA and CDR2 SNTAGT. This CDR3 reads CASSAQDGYNEQFF. CDR3 coding DNA: TGTGCCAGCAGTGCACAAGACGGGTACAATGAGCAGTTCTTC.

This chain joins TRBV5-4 and TRBJ1-1, with 7 nucleotides matching TRBD1. V lost 5 bases to trimming and J lost 0 bases; unmatched junction nucleotides: 10. CDR3 length equals 16 residues. The germline gives CDR1 SGHNT, CDR2 YYREEE (reference sequence). Written as DNA, the CDR3 is TGTGCCAGCAGTTTTGACAGGGCCCTTATGAACACTGAAGCTTTCTTT. This gives the protein CASSFDRALMNTEAFF.

The V gene is TRBV5-1, the J gene TRBJ2-7; D may be TRBD1 (6 bases). This CDR3 is built from 12 residues. Trimming pared 4 bases from V and 8 bases from J, leaving 13 bases between. Germline V gene data show CDR1 as SGHRS and CDR2 as YFSETQ. The CDR3 bases are TGCGCCAGCAGCCTGCAGGGGTGGCAGCAGTACTTC. It translates to CASSLQGWQQYF. The full variable domain, with the rest looked up from reference TRBV5-1 and TRBJ2-7, is KAGVTQTPRYLIKTRGQQVTLSCSPISGHRSVSWYQQTPGQGLQFLFEYFSETQRNKGNFPGRFSGRQFSNSRSEMNVSTLELGDSALYLCASSLQGWQQYFGPGTRLTVT.

The rearrangement links TRBV28 to TRBJ1-6; 8 positions match TRBD1. The V gene end was trimmed by 7 bases and the J gene end by 10 bases; junction bases not matched to a gene: 9. The CDR3 runs to 14 residues. Germline CDR1 and CDR2: MDHEN and SYDVKM. The CDR3 here is CASNPPRGHSPLHF. The CDR3 nucleotides are TGTGCCAGCAACCCCCCCAGGGGGCACTCACCCCTCCACTTT.

The CDR3 DNA reads TGTGCCAGCAGCTTACTAGCGAGCTCCTACAATGAGCAGTTCTTC. This encodes CASSLLASSYNEQFF. The chain is built from TRBV11-3 and TRBJ2-1, with D possibly being TRBD2 (6 bases). In germline, CDR1 is SGHNT, CDR2 YENEEA. V dropped 2 bases and J dropped 0 bases, with 8 bases sitting between them. The CDR3 runs to 15 residues.

CDR3 protein: CATSRKETQYF. CDR3 nucleotide sequence: TGTGCCACATCCAGGAAAGAGACCCAGTACTTC. This chain links TRBV3-1 (or the pseudogene TRBV3-2) with TRBJ2-5; no firm D call. Trimming pared 10 bases from V and 3 bases from J, leaving 9 bases between. The CDR3 is 11 amino acids. Germline-derived CDR1 and CDR2 are LGHDT and YNNKEL (reference sequence).

The chain uses TRBV28 and TRBJ2-7; D possibly corresponds to TRBD2 (5 bases). Trimming removed 2 bases at V and 9 bases at J, with 14 bases between. This CDR3 contains 13 residues. The germline V gene encodes CDR1 MDHEN and CDR2 SYDVKM. CDR3 sequence reads: CASSLVRAEGQYF. DNA for the CDR3: TGTGCCAGCAGTTTAGTTCGCGCCGAGGGGCAGTACTTC.

CDR3 nucleotides: TGTGCCAGCAGTTACCGCCTAGCGGGAGGAGGGGATACGCAGTATTTT. It is translated as CASSYRLAGGGDTQYF. This chain connects TRBV6-2 or TRBV6-3 to TRBJ2-3, with TRBD2 identical over 11 bases. From germline, CDR1 is MNHEY and CDR2 SVGEGT. Trimming cost V 2 bases and J 6 bases; bases outside gene matches: 7. The CDR3 covers 16 residues.

The chain employs TRBV5-6 and TRBJ1-2; possibly TRBD1 for D (5 bases). Germline V gives CDR1 SGHDT, CDR2 YYEEEE. The CDR3 is 13 residues long. Trimming pared 4 bases from V and 12 bases from J, leaving 19 bases between. This chain's CDR3 is CASSPGTTRGNTF. The CDR3 nucleotides are TGTGCCAGCAGCCCGGGGACTACGCGTGGAAACACCTTC.

The rearrangement joins TRBV7-6 to TRBJ2-1; 11 nucleotides agree with TRBD1. The V gene's germline CDR1 is SGHVS and CDR2 FNYEAQ. This CDR3 contains 17 residues. J was trimmed by 4 bases and V by 5 bases; bases with no gene match: 10. The CDR3 sequence is CASSHLGQGDRYNEQFF. The CDR3 nucleotides are TGTGCCAGCAGCCATTTGGGACAGGGGGACAGGTACAATGAGCAGTTCTTC.

This clone was seen only once. The genes are TRBV10-3 and TRBJ2-7; TRBD2 might be the D (6 bases). CDR3 length: 13 amino acids. With 7 bases removed from V and 3 bases from J, the gap between germline ends came to 13 bases. Germline values: CDR1 ENHRY, CDR2 SYGVKD. In DNA form, the CDR3 reads TGTGCCATCACCAGCGGGCCCTTCTACGAGCAGTACTTC. It codes for CAITSGPFYEQYF.

CDR3 DNA sequence: TGTGCCAGCAGCCAAACCCCGTTGGTAGCGGGAGGCAGAAGCTCCTACAATGAGCAGTTCTTC. Its translation: CASSQTPLVAGGRSSYNEQFF. The chain uses TRBV4-2 and TRBJ2-1; TRBD2 matches at 10 bases. CDR3 length: 21 residues. Germline trimming cut 2 bases from V and 0 bases from J; bases unmatched to any gene: 16. Germline values: CDR1 LGHNA, CDR2 YNFKEQ.

The chain is built from TRBV11-2 and TRBJ1-1; 9 positions agree with TRBD1. Germline V lookup: CDR1 SGHAT, CDR2 FQNNGV. CDR3 size: 18 residues. The junction had 8 bases not matched to a gene; V was cut back by 0 bases and J by 0 bases. The CDR3 reads CASSLDNRGRVMNTEAFF. CDR3 nucleotide sequence: TGTGCCAGCAGCTTAGATAACAGGGGGCGCGTGATGAACACTGAAGCTTTCTTT. The variable domain in full, completed from reference TRBV11-2 and TRBJ1-1, reads EAGVAQSPRYKIIEKRQSVAFWCNPISGHATLYWYQQILGQGPKLLIQFQNNGVVDDSQLPKDRFSAERLKGVDSTLKIQPAKLEDSAVYLCASSLDNRGRVMNTEAFFGQGTRLTVV.